One and the same sample provided the 14 T cell receptor beta chains below, sequenced in a study of human T cells and chemical hapten exposure. Indicated time point: patch test 3, about 24 weeks after DPC sensitization. Treatment reported: therapeutic diphenylcyclopropenone sensitization with weekly scalp DPC. TCRdb re-derived calls from the RACE reads in MiXCR, one entry per CDR3 protein. The sample includes about 170,000 distinct CDR3 sequences, about a quarter of them seen just once. Sample: whole blood, taken in connection with sensitization to the hapten diphenylcyclopropenone (DPC). The receptors originated from a woman aged 18-29 years with alopecia areata. Some clones in this sample may be carry-over from other donors' samples.

The gene calls are TRBV29-1 and TRBJ2-7, with 8 bases identical to TRBD1. V lost 6 bases, J lost 3 bases, and 10 bases stayed unmatched. The CDR3 is 14 residues long. CDR1 is SQVTM and CDR2 is ANQGSEA in the germline V gene. CDR3 sequence reads: CSVGTGGKNYEQYF. CDR3 bases: TGCAGCGTGGGTACAGGGGGTAAAAACTACGAGCAGTACTTC.

A few counts support this clonotype. The chain combines TRBV3-1 with TRBJ2-7; D remains ambiguous. The germline V and J ends were trimmed by 1 base and 5 bases, with 9 bases remaining between them. The CDR3 loop spans 13 amino acids. Germline CDR1 and CDR2: LGHDT and YNNKEL (reference sequence). CDR3 region: CASSQVGWNEQYF. The CDR3 DNA sequence: TGTGCCAGCAGCCAAGTTGGTTGGAACGAGCAGTACTTC.

In its sample, this clonotype was seen many times. V usage is TRBV4-1 and J usage is TRBJ2-7; 11 bases match TRBD1. Germline lookup yields CDR1 MGHRA and CDR2 YSYEKL. With 4 bases clipped from V and 7 bases from J, the junction kept 9 bases outside the gene matches. This CDR3 has 15 amino acids. This CDR3 is CASSRLNRDRGEQYF. The DNA for the CDR3 is TGCGCCAGCAGCCGATTGAACCGGGACAGGGGGGAGCAGTACTTC.

About this clonotype: One junction end does not reproduce the germline sequence, and a read error may be involved. The V and J genes are TRBV3-1 and TRBJ2-7; D may be TRBD1 (6 bases). The CDR3 is 12 amino acids. Per germline, CDR1 LGHDT and CDR2 YNNKEL (reference sequence). DNA of the CDR3: TGTGCCGGCAGCCGAACAGGGAACGAGCAGTACTTC. Its protein product is CAGSRTGNEQYF.

This clonotype has at least ten counts. The V call is TRBV27, the J call TRBJ1-1; maybe TRBD1 (6 bases). Germline-derived CDR1 and CDR2 are MNHEY and SMNVEV (reference sequence). The CDR3 covers 12 residues. V gave up 7 bases and J gave up 1 base, with 7 bases separating them. The CDR3 spells CASKQGNTEAFF. Here the CDR3 DNA reads TGTGCCAGCAAACAGGGGAACACTGAAGCTTTCTTT.

This clonotype was detected only a few times. The rearrangement joins TRBV4-2 to TRBJ2-1; D may be TRBD1 (6 bases). Germline-derived CDR1 and CDR2 are LGHNA and YNFKEQ. V was cut by 0 bases and J by 0 bases, with 9 bases left in between. This CDR3 has 16 amino acids. DNA of the CDR3: TGTGCCAGCAGCCAAGAGAGGGGGAGCTCCTACAATGAGCAGTTCTTC. It specifies CASSQERGSSYNEQFF.

There are a few counts of this clonotype. The chain links TRBV19 to TRBJ2-6; D call uncertain. The CDR3 totals 14 residues. Germline CDR1 is LNHDA and CDR2 is SQIVND (reference sequence). V shed 5 bases and J shed 1 base, with 6 bases lying between them. The CDR3 DNA reads TGTGCCAGTAGTCGGCCTTCTGGGGCCAACGTCCTGACTTTC. It codes for CASSRPSGANVLTF. Complete variable domain (other parts from reference TRBV19 and TRBJ2-6): DGGITQSPKYLFRKEGQNVTLSCEQNLNHDAMYWYRQDPGQGLRLIYYSQIVNDFQKGDIAEGYSVSREKKESFPLTVTSAQKNPTAFYLCASSRPSGANVLTFGAGSRLTVL.

CDR3 in amino acids: CASSPTGTDLNEQFF. CDR3 bases: TGCGCCAGCAGCCCCACCGGGACAGACCTCAATGAGCAGTTCTTC. The J gene is TRBJ2-1, the V gene TRBV5-1, with 7 bases aligning to TRBD1. CDR1 is SGHRS, CDR2 YFSETQ, per germline. The CDR3 is 15 residues long. V was pared by 4 bases and J by 6 bases, with 10 bases of the junction left unmatched.

This clonotype was seen at least ten times. The chain is built from TRBV10-3 and TRBJ2-7; no definite D call. CDR3 length: 9 amino acids. Germline CDR1 and CDR2: ENHRY and SYGVKD. V lost 6 bases and J 6 bases, leaving 3 bases between the germline ends. CDR3 coding DNA: TGTGCCATCAGAGGCGAGCAGTACTTC. It is translated as CAIRGEQYF.

This clonotype was observed once. The V and J genes are TRBV7-2 and TRBJ2-1; 9 nucleotides agree with TRBD1. After removal of 4 bases from V and 6 bases from J, the junction contained 4 bases not matched to a gene. Germline CDR1 SGHTA, CDR2 FQGNSA. This CDR3 has 14 residues. The DNA of the CDR3 is TGTGCCAGCAGCTCCGGGACAGGGAGCAATGAGCAGTTCTTC. Protein: CASSSGTGSNEQFF.

V usage is TRBV10-3 and J usage is TRBJ2-7; 13 bases are a match to TRBD2. The CDR3 length is 14 residues. Germline-derived CDR1 and CDR2 are ENHRY and SYGVKD. V lost 7 bases and J lost 7; bases outside the gene matches: 7. The CDR3 reads CAITGLAGEGEQYF. For the CDR3, the DNA is TGTGCCATCACAGGACTAGCGGGAGAGGGAGAGCAGTACTTC.

The rearrangement joins TRBV6-6 to TRBJ1-1; 11 bases fit TRBD1. The germline CDR1 and CDR2 sequences are MNHNY and SVGAGI (reference sequence). The CDR3 covers 20 residues. Trimming at V came to 4 bases and at J to 6 bases, leaving 22 bases not matched to a gene. The CDR3 DNA reads as TGTGCCAGCAGTTTCAGGACAGGGGGCGTCGCATCCTCCATCACCCCTGAAGCTTTCTTT. The encoded protein is CASSFRTGGVASSITPEAFF.

This clonotype has a handful of counts. The rearrangement links TRBV11-1 to TRBJ2-7, with D perhaps TRBD1 or TRBD2 (5 bases each). The germline CDR1 and CDR2 sequences are SGHAT and FQDESV (reference sequence). The CDR3 has 12 amino acids. Trimming shortened V by 3 bases and J by 6 bases, and 9 bases separated the two germline ends. CDR3 bases: TGTGCCAGCAGCTTTATCGGGACCGAGCAGTACTTC. Its protein is CASSFIGTEQYF.

CDR3 sequence (DNA): TGCGCCAGCACTCCCGGAGGGGGATTCGAAGGCTACACCTTC. This gives the protein CASTPGGGFEGYTF. The chain joins TRBV5-1 to TRBJ1-2; perhaps TRBD1 as D (6 bases). This CDR3 contains 14 residues. The germline V gene has CDR1 SGHRS and CDR2 YFSETQ. V shed 6 bases and J shed 8 bases, with 20 bases lying between them.